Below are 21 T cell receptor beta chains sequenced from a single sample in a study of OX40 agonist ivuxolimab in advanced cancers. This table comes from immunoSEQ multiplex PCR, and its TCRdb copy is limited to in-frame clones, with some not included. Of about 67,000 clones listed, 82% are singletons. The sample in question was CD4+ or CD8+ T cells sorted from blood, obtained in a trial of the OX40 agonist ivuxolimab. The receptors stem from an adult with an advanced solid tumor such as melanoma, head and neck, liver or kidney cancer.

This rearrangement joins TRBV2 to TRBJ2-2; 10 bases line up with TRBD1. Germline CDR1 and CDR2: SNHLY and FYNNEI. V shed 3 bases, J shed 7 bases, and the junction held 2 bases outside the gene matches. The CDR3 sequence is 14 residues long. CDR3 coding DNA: TGTGCCAGCAGTGAGACAGGGGGCAGCGGGGAGCTGTTTTTT. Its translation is CASSETGGSGELFF. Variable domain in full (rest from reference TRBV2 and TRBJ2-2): EPEVTQTPSHQVTQMGQEVILRCVPISNHLYFYWYRQILGQKVEFLVSFYNNEISEKSEIFDDQFSVERPDGSNFTLKIRSTKLEDSAMYFCASSETGGSGELFFGEGSRLTVL.

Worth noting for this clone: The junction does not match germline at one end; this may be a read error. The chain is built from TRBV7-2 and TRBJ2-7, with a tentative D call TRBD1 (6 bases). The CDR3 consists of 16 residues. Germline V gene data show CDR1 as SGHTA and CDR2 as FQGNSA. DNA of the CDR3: TGTGCCAGCACCCTATCCTTGGGTTACAGGGCTTACGGGCAGTACTTC. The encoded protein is CASTLSLGYRAYGQYF. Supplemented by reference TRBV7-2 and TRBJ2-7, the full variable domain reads GAGVSQSPSNKVTEKGKDVELRCDPISGHTALYWYRQSLGQGLEFLIYFQGNSAPDKSGLPSDRFSAERTGGSVSTLTIQRTQQEDSAVYLCASTLSLGYRAYGQYFGPGTRLTVT.

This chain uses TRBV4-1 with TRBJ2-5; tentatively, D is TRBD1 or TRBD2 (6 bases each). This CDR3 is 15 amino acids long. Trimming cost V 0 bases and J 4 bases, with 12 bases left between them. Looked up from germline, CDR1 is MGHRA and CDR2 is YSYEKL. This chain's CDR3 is CASSQDPGGVETQYF. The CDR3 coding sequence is TGCGCCAGCAGCCAAGATCCCGGGGGCGTAGAGACCCAGTACTTC.

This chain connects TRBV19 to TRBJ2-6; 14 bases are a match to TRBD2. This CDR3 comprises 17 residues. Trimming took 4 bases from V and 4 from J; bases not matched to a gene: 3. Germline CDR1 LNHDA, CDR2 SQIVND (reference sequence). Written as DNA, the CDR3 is TGTGCCAGTAGTACGACTAGCGGGGGGGTAGGGGCCAACGTCCTGACTTTC. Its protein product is CASSTTSGGVGANVLTF.

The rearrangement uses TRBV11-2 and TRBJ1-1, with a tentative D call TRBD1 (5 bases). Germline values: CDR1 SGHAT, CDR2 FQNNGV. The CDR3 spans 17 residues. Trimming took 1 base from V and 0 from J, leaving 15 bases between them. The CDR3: CASSLGRYRLMNTEAFF. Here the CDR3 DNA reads TGTGCCAGCAGCTTAGGCCGATACAGGTTAATGAACACTGAAGCTTTCTTT.

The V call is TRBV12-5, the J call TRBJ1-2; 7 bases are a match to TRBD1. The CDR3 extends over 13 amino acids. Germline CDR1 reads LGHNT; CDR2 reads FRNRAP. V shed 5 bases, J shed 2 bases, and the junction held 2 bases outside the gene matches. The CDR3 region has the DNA TGTGCTAGTGGTGAACAGGGGAACTATGGCTACACCTTC. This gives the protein CASGEQGNYGYTF.

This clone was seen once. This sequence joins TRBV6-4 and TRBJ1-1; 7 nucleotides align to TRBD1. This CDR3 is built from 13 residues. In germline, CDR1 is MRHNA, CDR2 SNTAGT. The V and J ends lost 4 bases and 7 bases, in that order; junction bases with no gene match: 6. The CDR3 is CASSAGTAREAFF. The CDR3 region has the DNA TGTGCCAGCAGTGCTGGGACAGCCCGTGAAGCTTTCTTT.

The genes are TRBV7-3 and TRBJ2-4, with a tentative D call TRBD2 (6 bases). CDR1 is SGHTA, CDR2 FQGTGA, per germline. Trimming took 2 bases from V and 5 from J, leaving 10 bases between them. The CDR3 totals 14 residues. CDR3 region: CASSLGGIENIQYF. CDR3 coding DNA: TGTGCCAGCAGCTTAGGCGGGATAGAAAACATTCAGTACTTC.

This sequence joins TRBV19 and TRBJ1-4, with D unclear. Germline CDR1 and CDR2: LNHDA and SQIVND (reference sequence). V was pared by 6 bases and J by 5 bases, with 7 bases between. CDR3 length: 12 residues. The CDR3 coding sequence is TGTGCCAGTAGAAAAGGGAATGAAAAACTGTTTTTT. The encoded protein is CASRKGNEKLFF.

CDR3 region: CASTRGVNNEKLFF. Written as DNA, the CDR3 is TGTGCCAGCACCCGAGGGGTAAATAATGAAAAACTGTTTTTT. The rearrangement links TRBV6-6 to TRBJ1-4, with D possibly being TRBD1 (5 bases). V was cut by 7 bases and J by 4 bases, with 13 bases left in between. The CDR3 runs to 14 residues. Germline V gene data show CDR1 as MNHNY and CDR2 as SVGAGI (reference sequence).

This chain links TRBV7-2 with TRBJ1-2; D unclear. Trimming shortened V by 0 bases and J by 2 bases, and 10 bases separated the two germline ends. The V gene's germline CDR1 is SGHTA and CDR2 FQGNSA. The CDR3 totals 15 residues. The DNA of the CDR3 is TGTGCCAGCAGCTTAGCTCCCGGTCAGAACTATGGCTACACCTTC. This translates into CASSLAPGQNYGYTF. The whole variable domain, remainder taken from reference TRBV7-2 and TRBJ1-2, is GAGVSQSPSNKVTEKGKDVELRCDPISGHTALYWYRQSLGQGLEFLIYFQGNSAPDKSGLPSDRFSAERTGGSVSTLTIQRTQQEDSAVYLCASSLAPGQNYGYTFGSGTRLTVV.

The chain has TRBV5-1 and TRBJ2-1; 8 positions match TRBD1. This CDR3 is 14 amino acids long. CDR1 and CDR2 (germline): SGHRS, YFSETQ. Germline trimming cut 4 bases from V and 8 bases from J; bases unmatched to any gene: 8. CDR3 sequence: CASSTRTGSDEQFF. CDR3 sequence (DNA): TGCGCCAGCAGCACCCGGACAGGGTCGGATGAGCAGTTCTTC. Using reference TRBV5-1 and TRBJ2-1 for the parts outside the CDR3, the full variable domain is KAGVTQTPRYLIKTRGQQVTLSCSPISGHRSVSWYQQTPGQGLQFLFEYFSETQRNKGNFPGRFSGRQFSNSRSEMNVSTLELGDSALYLCASSTRTGSDEQFFGPGTRLTVL.

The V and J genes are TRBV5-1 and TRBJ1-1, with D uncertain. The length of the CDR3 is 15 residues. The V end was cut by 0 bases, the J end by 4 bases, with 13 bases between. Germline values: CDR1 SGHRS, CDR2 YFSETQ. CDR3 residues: CASSLDRGRGTEAFF. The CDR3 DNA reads TGCGCCAGCAGCTTGGATAGAGGGCGCGGCACTGAAGCTTTCTTT.

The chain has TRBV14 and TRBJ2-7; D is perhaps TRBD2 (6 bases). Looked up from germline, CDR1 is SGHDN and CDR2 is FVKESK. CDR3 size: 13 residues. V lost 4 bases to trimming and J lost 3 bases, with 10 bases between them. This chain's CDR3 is CASSRGAFYEQYF. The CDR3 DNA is TGTGCCAGCAGCCGCGGGGCCTTCTACGAGCAGTACTTC.

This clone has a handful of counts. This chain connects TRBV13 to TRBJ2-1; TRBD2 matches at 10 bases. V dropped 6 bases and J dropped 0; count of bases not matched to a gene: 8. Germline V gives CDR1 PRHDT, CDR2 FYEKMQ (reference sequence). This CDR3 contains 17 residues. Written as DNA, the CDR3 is TGTGCCAGCAGACCCCGGACTAGCGGAAGCTCCTACAATGAGCAGTTCTTC. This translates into CASRPRTSGSSYNEQFF.

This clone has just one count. The CDR3 nucleotides are TGCGCCAGCAGCCCTGGACTAGTTGGTGGGGAGACCCAGTACTTC. Translation gives CASSPGLVGGETQYF. J is TRBJ2-5 and V is TRBV5-1, with TRBD2 matching over 7 bases. V was pared by 4 bases and J by 5 bases, with 11 bases of the junction left unmatched. The CDR3 runs 15 residues. Germline V gene data show CDR1 as SGHRS and CDR2 as YFSETQ.

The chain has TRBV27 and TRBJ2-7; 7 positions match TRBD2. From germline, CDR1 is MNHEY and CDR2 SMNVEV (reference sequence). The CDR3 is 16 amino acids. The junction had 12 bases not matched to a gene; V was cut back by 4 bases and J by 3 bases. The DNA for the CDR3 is TGTGCCAGCAGTTCTTTTCCGGGACTATTTCTCTACGAGCAGTACTTC. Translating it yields CASSSFPGLFLYEQYF.

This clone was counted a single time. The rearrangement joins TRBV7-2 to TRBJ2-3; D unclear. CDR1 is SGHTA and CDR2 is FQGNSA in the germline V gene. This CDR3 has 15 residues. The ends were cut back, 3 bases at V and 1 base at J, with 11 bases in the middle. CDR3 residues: CASSFRHGGTDTQYF. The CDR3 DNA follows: TGTGCCAGCAGCTTCCGCCATGGAGGCACAGATACGCAGTATTTT.

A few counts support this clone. This CDR3 reads CASSPQPNEKLFF. The CDR3 DNA follows: TGCGCCAGCAGCCCCCAACCGAATGAAAAACTGTTTTTT. V is TRBV4-1 and J is TRBJ1-4; D ambiguous. From germline, CDR1 is MGHRA and CDR2 YSYEKL. V was pared by 4 bases and J by 5 bases, with 8 bases between. The CDR3 is made up of 13 amino acids.

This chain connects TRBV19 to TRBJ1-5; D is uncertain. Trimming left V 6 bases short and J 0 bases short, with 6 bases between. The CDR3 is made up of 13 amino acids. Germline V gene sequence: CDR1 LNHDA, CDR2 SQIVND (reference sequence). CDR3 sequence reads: CASRQNSNQPQHF. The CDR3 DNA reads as TGTGCCAGTAGACAGAATAGCAATCAGCCCCAGCATTTT.

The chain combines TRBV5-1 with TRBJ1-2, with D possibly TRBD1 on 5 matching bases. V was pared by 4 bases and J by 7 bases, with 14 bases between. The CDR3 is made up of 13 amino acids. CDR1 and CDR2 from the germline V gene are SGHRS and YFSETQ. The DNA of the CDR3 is TGCGCCAGCAGCAACCCCGACGGGGGTGGCTACACCTTC. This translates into CASSNPDGGGYTF.